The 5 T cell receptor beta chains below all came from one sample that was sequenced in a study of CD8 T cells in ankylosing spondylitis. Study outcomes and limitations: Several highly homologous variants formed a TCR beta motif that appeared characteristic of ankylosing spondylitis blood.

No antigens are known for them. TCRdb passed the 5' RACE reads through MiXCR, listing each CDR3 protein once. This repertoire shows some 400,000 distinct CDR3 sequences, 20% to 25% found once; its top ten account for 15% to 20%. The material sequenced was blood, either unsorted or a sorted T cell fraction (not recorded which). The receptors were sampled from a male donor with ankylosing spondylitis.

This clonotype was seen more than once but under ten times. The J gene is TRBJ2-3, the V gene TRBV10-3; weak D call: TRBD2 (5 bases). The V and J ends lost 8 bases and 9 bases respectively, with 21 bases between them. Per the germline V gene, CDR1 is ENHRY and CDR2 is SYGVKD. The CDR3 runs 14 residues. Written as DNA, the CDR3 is TGTGCCATCGGAGGAACAGACTCCCTGGGGACGCAGTATTTT. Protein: CAIGGTDSLGTQYF.

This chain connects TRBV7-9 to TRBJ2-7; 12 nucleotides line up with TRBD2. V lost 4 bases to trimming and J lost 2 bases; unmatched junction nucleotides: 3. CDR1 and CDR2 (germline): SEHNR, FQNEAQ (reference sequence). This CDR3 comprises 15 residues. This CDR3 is CASSSTSGGTYEQYF. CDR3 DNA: TGTGCCAGCAGCTCGACTAGCGGGGGTACCTACGAGCAGTACTTC.

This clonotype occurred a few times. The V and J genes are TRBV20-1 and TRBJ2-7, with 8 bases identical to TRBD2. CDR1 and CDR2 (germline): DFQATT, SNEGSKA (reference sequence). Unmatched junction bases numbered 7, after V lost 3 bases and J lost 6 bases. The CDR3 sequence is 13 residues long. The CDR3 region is CSASRTSLGEQYF. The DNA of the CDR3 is TGCAGTGCTAGCAGGACTAGCCTTGGCGAGCAGTACTTC.

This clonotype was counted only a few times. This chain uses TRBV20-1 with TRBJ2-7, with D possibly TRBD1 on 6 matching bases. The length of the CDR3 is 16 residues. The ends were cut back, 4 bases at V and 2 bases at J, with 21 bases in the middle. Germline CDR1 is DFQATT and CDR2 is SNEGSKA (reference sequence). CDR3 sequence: CSAIGARTGYTYEQYF. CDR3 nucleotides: TGCAGTGCTATTGGGGCTCGTACAGGGTACACCTACGAGCAGTACTTC.

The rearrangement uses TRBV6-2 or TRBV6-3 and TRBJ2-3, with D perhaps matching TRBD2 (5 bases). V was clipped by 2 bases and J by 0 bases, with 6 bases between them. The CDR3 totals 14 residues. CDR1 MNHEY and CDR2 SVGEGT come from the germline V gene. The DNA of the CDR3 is TGTGCCAGCAGTTACCAGCGGAGCACAGATACGCAGTATTTT. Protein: CASSYQRSTDTQYF.